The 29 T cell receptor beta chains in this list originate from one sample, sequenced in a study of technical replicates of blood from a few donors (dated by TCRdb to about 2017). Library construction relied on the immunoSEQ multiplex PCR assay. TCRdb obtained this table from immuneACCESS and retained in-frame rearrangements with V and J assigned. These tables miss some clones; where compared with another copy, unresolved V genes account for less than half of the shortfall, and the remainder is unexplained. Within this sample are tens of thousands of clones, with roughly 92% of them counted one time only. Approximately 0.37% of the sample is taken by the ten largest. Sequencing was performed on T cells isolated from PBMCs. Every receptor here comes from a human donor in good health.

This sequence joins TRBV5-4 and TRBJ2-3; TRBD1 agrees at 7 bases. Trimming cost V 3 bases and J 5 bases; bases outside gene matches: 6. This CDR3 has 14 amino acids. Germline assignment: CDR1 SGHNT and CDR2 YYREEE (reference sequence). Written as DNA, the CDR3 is TGTGCCAGCAGCTACGACAGGGTAGTAGATACGCAGTATTTT. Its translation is CASSYDRVVDTQYF.

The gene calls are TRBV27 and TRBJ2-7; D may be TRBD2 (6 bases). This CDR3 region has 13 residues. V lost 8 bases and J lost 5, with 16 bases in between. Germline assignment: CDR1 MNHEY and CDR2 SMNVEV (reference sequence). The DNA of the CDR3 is TGTGCCAGCTCCCACCGGGAGTTCAACGAGCAGTACTTC. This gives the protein CASSHREFNEQYF.

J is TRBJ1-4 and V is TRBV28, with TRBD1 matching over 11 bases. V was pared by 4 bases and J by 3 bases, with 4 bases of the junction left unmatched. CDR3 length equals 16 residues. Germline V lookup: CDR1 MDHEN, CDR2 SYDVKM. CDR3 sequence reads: CASSSPDRGPNEKLFF. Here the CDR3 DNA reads TGTGCCAGCAGTTCGCCGGACAGGGGGCCTAATGAAAAACTGTTTTTT.

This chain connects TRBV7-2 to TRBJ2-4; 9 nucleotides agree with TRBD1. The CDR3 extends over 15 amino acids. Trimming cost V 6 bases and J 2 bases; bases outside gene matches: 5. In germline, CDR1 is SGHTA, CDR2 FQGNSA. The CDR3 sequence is CASRGGTGSKNIQYF. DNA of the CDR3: TGTGCCAGCAGGGGAGGGACAGGGTCCAAAAACATTCAGTACTTC.

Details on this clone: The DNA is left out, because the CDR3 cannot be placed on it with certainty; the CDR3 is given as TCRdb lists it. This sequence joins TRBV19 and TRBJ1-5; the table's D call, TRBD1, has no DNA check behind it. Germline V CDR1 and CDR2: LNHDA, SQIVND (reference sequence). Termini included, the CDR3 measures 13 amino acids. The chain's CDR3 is CASSILADQPQHF.

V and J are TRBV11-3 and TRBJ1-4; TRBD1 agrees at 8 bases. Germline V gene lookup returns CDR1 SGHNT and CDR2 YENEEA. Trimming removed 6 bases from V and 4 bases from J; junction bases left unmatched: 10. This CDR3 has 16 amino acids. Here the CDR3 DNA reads TGTGCCAGCAGTCCTACCCGGACAGGGATTAATGAAAAACTGTTTTTT. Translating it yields CASSPTRTGINEKLFF.

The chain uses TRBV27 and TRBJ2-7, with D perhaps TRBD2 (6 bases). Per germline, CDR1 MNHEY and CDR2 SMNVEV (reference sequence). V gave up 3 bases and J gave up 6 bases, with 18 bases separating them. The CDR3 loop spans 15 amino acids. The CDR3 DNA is TGTGCCAGCAGTTTCGTCCAGGGAGGTCCGGCCGAGCAGTACTTC. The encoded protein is CASSFVQGGPAEQYF.

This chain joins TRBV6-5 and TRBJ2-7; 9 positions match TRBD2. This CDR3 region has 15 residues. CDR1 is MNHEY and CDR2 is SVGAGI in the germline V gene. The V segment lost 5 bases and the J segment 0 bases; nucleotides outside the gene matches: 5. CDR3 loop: CASSGLAKYSYEQYF. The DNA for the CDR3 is TGTGCCAGCAGTGGACTAGCGAAATACTCCTACGAGCAGTACTTC.

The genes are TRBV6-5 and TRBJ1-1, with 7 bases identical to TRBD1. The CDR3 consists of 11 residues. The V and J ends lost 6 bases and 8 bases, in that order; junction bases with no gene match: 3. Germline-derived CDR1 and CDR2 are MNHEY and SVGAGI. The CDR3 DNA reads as TGTGCCAGCAGCTTGGGACAGGAAGCTTTCTTT. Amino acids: CASSLGQEAFF.

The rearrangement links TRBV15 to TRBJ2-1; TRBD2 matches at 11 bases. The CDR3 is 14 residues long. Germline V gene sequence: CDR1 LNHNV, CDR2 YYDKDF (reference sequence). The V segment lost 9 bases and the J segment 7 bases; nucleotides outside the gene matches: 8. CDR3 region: CATDLAGGSNEQFF. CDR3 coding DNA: TGTGCCACAGATCTAGCGGGAGGAAGTAATGAGCAGTTCTTC.

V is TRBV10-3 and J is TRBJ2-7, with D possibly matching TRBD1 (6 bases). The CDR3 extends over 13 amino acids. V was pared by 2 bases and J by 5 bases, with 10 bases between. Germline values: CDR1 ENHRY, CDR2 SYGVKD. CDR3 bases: TGTGCCATCAGTGAGGGACAGCGTCACGAGCAGTACTTC. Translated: CAISEGQRHEQYF.

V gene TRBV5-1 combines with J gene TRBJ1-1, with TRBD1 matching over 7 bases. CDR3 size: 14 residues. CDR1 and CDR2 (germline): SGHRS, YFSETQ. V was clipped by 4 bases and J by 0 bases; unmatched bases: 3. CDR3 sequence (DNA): TGCGCCAGCAGCCGGGACAGAGTGAACACTGAAGCTTTCTTT. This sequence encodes CASSRDRVNTEAFF.

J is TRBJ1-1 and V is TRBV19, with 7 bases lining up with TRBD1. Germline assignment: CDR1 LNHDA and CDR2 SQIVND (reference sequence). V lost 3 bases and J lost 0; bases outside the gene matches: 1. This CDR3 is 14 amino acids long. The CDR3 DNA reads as TGTGCCAGTAGTATTACAGGGGTGAACACTGAAGCTTTCTTT. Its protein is CASSITGVNTEAFF.

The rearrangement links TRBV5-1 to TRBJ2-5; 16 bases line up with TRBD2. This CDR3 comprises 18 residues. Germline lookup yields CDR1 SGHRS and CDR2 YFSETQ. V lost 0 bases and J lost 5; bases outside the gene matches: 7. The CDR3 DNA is TGCGCCAGCAGCTTGGTCGGGACTAGCGGGAGGGCTGGTGAGACCCAGTACTTC. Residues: CASSLVGTSGRAGETQYF.

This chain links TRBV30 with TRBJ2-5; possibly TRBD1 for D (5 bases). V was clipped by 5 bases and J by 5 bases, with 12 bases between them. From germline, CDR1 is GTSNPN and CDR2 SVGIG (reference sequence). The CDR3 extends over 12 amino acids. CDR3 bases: TGTGCCTGGGGGGCAGGGTGGGAGACCCAGTACTTC. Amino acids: CAWGAGWETQYF.

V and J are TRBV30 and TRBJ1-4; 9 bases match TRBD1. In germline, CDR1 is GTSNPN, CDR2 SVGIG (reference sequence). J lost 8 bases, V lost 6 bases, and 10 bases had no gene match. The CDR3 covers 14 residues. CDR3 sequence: CACGPRTGEEKLFF. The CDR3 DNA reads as TGTGCCTGCGGGCCCCGGACAGGGGAAGAAAAACTGTTTTTT.

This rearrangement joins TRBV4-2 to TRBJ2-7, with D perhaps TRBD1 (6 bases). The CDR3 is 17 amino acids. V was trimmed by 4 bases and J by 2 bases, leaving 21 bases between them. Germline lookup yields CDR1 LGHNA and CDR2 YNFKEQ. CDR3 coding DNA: TGTGCCAGCAGCCTTTTCTCACTCGAGGGGGAAACCTACGAGCAGTACTTC. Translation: CASSLFSLEGETYEQYF.

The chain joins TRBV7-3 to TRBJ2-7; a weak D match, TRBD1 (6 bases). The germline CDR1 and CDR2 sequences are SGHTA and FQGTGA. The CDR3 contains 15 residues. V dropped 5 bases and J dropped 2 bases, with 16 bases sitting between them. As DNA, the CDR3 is TGTGCCAGCAGCCCAAGCAGGGGTCGCACCTACGAGCAGTACTTC. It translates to CASSPSRGRTYEQYF.

As DNA, the CDR3 is TGTGCCAGCAGCTTTTTTCACACCTACGAGCAGTACTTC. Translation gives CASSFFHTYEQYF. V gene TRBV7-8 combines with J gene TRBJ2-7, with unresolved D. Trimming took off 3 bases at V and 2 bases at J, with 8 bases between the two ends. The CDR3 contains 13 residues. Looked up from germline, CDR1 is SGHVS and CDR2 is FQNEAQ.

The CDR3 here is CASSRDSPYGYTF. As DNA, the CDR3 is TGTGCCAGCAGCCGGGACAGTCCCTATGGCTACACCTTC. The chain uses TRBV7-2 and TRBJ1-2, with 7 bases that match TRBD1. J was trimmed by 4 bases and V by 5 bases; bases with no gene match: 4. Germline V lookup: CDR1 SGHTA, CDR2 FQGNSA. The CDR3 sequence is 13 residues long.

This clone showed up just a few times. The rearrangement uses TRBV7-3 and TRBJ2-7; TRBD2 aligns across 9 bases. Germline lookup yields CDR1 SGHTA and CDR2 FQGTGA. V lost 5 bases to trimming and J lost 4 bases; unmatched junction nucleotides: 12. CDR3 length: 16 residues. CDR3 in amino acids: CASSPGTSTSIYEQYF. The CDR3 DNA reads TGTGCCAGCAGCCCAGGGACTAGCACCTCTATTTACGAGCAGTACTTC.

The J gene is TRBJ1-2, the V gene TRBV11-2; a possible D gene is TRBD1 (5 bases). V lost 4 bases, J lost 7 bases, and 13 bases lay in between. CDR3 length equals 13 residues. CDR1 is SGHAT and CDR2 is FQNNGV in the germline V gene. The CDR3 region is CASSWGRVGGYTF. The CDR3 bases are TGTGCCAGCAGCTGGGGCAGGGTTGGTGGCTACACCTTC.

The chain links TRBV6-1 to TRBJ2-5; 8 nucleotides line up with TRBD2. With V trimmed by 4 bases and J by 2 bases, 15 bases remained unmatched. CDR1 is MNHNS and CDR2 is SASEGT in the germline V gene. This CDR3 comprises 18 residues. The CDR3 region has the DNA TGTGCCAGCAGTGCATCCCACCCACTAGCGGCACCACAAGAGACCCAGTACTTC. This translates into CASSASHPLAAPQETQYF.

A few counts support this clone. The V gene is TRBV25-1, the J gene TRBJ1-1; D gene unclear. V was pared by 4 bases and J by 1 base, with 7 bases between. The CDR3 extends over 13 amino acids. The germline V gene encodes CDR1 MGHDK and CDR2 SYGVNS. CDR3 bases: TGTGCCAGCAGTGTCCCAGGGAACACTGAAGCTTTCTTT. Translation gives CASSVPGNTEAFF.

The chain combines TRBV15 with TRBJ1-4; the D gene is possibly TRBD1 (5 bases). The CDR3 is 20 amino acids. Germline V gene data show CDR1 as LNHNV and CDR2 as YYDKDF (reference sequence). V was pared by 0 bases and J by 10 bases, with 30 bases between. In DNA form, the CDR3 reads TGTGCCACCAGCAGAGATCTTTTCCGCAGGGAGGTTCTTATAGTCGGAAAACTGTTTTTT. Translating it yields CATSRDLFRREVLIVGKLFF.

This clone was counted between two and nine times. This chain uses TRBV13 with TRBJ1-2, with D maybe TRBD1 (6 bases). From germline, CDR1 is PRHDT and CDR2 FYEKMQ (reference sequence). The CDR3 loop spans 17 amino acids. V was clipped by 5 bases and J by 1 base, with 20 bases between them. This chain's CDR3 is CASSNHPRDTDNYGYTF. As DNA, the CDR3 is TGTGCCAGCAGCAACCACCCCCGGGACACAGATAACTATGGCTACACCTTC.

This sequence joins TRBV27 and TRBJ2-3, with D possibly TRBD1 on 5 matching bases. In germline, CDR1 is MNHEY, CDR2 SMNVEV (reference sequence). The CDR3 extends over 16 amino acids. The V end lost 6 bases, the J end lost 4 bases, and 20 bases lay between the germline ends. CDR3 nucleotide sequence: TGTGCCAGCAGGGTTGGGTGGCTAGGGGTCTCAGATACGCAGTATTTT. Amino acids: CASRVGWLGVSDTQYF.

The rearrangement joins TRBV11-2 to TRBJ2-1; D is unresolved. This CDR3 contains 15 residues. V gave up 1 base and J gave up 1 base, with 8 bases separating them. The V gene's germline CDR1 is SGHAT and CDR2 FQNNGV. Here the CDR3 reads CASSLVIRSYNEQFF. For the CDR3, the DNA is TGTGCCAGCAGCTTAGTCATTAGATCCTACAATGAGCAGTTCTTC. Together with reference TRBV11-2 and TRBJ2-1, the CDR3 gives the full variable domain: EAGVAQSPRYKIIEKRQSVAFWCNPISGHATLYWYQQILGQGPKLLIQFQNNGVVDDSQLPKDRFSAERLKGVDSTLKIQPAKLEDSAVYLCASSLVIRSYNEQFFGPGTRLTVL.

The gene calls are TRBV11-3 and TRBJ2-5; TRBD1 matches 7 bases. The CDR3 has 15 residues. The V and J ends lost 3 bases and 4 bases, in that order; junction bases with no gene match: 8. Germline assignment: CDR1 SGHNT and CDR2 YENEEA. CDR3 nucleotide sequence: TGTGCCAGCAGCTTCCGACAGGGTGGGTCAGAGACCCAGTACTTC. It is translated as CASSFRQGGSETQYF.